Shown below are 3 T cell receptor beta chains from a single sample sequenced in a study of early T cells in non-severe SARS-CoV-2 infection. TCRdb recomputed calls from the 5' RACE reads with MiXCR, one row per CDR3 protein. The sample lists some 26,000 distinct CDR3 sequences; 4% to 5.5% were seen once. The sequenced material came from whole blood. The origin of the receptors is an adult who was a healthcare worker with PCR-confirmed SARS-CoV-2 infection or an uninfected control (not recorded which).

The table lists this clonotype with a few counts. This chain links TRBV5-5 with TRBJ1-4, with 7 bases aligning to TRBD1. Germline loops: CDR1 SGHKS, CDR2 YYEKEE (reference sequence). Trimming took 4 bases from V and 8 from J; bases not matched to a gene: 11. CDR3 length: 15 amino acids. For the CDR3, the DNA is TGTGCCAGCAGCAAAGGCAGGGGGAGGTTGGAAAAACTGTTTTTT. Amino acids: CASSKGRGRLEKLFF.

At least ten counts were recorded for this clonotype. V is TRBV20-1 and J is TRBJ2-1; 7 nucleotides align to TRBD1. The CDR3 spans 15 residues. After removal of 3 bases from V and 5 bases from J, the junction contained 10 bases not matched to a gene. CDR1 and CDR2 from the germline V gene are DFQATT and SNEGSKA (reference sequence). CDR3 DNA sequence: TGCAGTGCTAGTGCCGCCGGGACAGTCAACAATGAGCAGTTCTTC. Protein: CSASAAGTVNNEQFF.

In its sample, this clonotype was seen many times. The chain recombines TRBV28 with TRBJ2-3; the match to TRBD2 covers 11 bases. J gave up 6 bases and V 7 bases, and 12 bases lay outside the gene matches. From germline, CDR1 is MDHEN and CDR2 SYDVKM. The CDR3 totals 16 residues. CDR3 coding DNA: TGTGCCAGCACCCAACCCACTAGCGGGAGTTCTGATACGCAGTATTTT. Its translation is CASTQPTSGSSDTQYF. Using reference TRBV28 and TRBJ2-3 for the parts outside the CDR3, the full variable domain is DVKVTQSSRYLVKRTGEKVFLECVQDMDHENMFWYRQDPGLGLRLIYFSYDVKMKEKGDIPEGYSVSREKKERFSLILESASTNQTSMYLCASTQPTSGSSDTQYFGPGTRLTVL.